This TCR beta chain was obtained from a study of PD-L1 blockade in urothelial cancer. As for the study in general: The researchers analyzed blood 3 weeks (second dose) and 6 weeks after treatment start.

The V and J ends lost 5 bases and 7 bases, in that order; junction bases with no gene match: 11. The CDR3 covers 15 residues. The V gene's germline CDR1 is SQVTM and CDR2 ANQGSEA. Sequencing was performed with immunoSEQ multiplex PCR; in TCRdb, only in-frame clones are kept and a portion is missing. There are around 40,000 clones in the sample; around 84% occur only once, and 2.6% lies in the top ten. Time point indicated: peripheral blood 6 weeks after treatment start. The patients' disease, urothelial carcinoma, was locally advanced or metastatic. The V gene is TRBV29-1, the J gene TRBJ2-1; 10 nucleotides agree with TRBD2. The receptor comes from a man aged 65 to 85 with urothelial cancer. Sequencing was performed on PBMCs, taken around atezolizumab (anti-PD-L1) treatment. Here the CDR3 reads CSVRGLAGVGNEQFF. CDR3 in DNA: TGCAGCGTTAGGGGCCTAGCGGGAGTTGGGAATGAGCAGTTCTTC.